This TCR beta chain was identified during a study of neurological immune-mediated disorders. General study results and limits: Multiple sclerosis was found to have the least TCR clonal expansion, below healthy controls, and HTLV-1-associated myelopathy the most.

The authors produced cDNA by 5'RACE using 10-nucleotide random UMIs. TCRdb re-called the 5' RACE reads through MiXCR, storing one row per CDR3 protein. Among about 71,000 distinct CDR3 sequences listed, around 13% were seen once. Only a few counts were recorded for this clonotype. Its antigen is still unknown. This sample's time point: longitudinal time-point 1 (baseline). This clonotype originated in a female donor with HTLV-1-associated myelopathy (HAM/TSP). Sequencing used PBMCs.

DNA of the CDR3: TGCAGTGCTAGGAGTCAGCACTCCTACGAGCAGTACTTC. It specifies CSARSQHSYEQYF. The chain links TRBV20-1 to TRBJ2-7; D is undetermined. The CDR3 length is 13 residues. V lost 3 bases and J 0 bases, leaving 9 bases between the germline ends. Germline assignment: CDR1 DFQATT and CDR2 SNEGSKA (reference sequence).